These T cell receptor beta chains were read from a single sample in a study of cytomegalovirus exposure and HLA in healthy donors. Assay: immunoSEQ multiplex PCR; the TCRdb copy retains only in-frame clones and omits some. The sample yields around 200,000 clones, approximately 79% seen once. Sequencing was done on a sample of PBMCs. Every receptor here comes from a man in his fifties or sixties in good health and CMV-seronegative. CDR3s include the opening cysteine and the closing phenylalanine or tryptophan. The D gene is left open where the match is weak. Clone sizes are given selectively: once, few, many, or a class where the clone is expanded.

v_gene: TRBV27; j_gene: TRBJ1-1; d_gene: TRBD1; abundance: once; CDR3aa: CASSSLQGAGEAFF; CDR3nt: TGTGCCAGCAGTTCGTTACAGGGGGCAGGTGAAGCTTTCTTT
v_gene: TRBV2; j_gene: TRBJ2-6; d_gene: .; abundance: few; CDR3aa: CASSRQVSGANVLTF; CDR3nt: TGTGCCAGCAGTCGCCAGGTCTCTGGGGCCAACGTCCTGACTTTC
v_gene: TRBV6-1; j_gene: TRBJ2-7; d_gene: TRBD1; abundance: .; CDR3aa: CASRLSRDSTYEQYF; CDR3nt: TGTGCCAGCAGACTATCCCGGGACAGTACCTACGAGCAGTACTTC
v_gene: TRBV29-1; j_gene: TRBJ2-3; d_gene: TRBD1; abundance: .; CDR3aa: CSVQQGATDTQYF; CDR3nt: TGCAGCGTCCAACAGGGGGCCACAGATACGCAGTATTTT
v_gene: TRBV27; j_gene: TRBJ1-5; d_gene: .; abundance: .; CDR3aa: CASSLAGGNQPQHF; CDR3nt: TGTGCCAGCAGTTTGGCAGGTGGCAATCAGCCCCAGCATTTT
v_gene: TRBV4-1; j_gene: TRBJ2-7; d_gene: TRBD2; abundance: few; CDR3aa: CASSQGTSGTYEQYF; CDR3nt: TGCGCCAGCAGCCAAGGGACTAGCGGGACCTACGAGCAGTACTTC
v_gene: TRBV18; j_gene: TRBJ2-7; d_gene: TRBD1; abundance: once; CDR3aa: CASSDYGQGREQYF; CDR3nt: TGTGCCAGCTCCGATTATGGACAGGGGAGGGAGCAGTACTTC
v_gene: TRBV6-1; j_gene: TRBJ1-1; d_gene: .; abundance: .; CDR3aa: CASRSGLNTEAFF; CDR3nt: TGTGCCAGCAGATCAGGTCTGAACACTGAAGCTTTCTTT
v_gene: TRBV5-1; j_gene: TRBJ2-7; d_gene: TRBD1; abundance: .; CDR3aa: CASSTTGGSYEQYF; CDR3nt: TGCGCCAGCAGCACAACAGGGGGCTCCTACGAGCAGTACTTC
v_gene: TRBV28; j_gene: TRBJ2-7; d_gene: .; abundance: .; CDR3aa: CASSFAGRDEQYF; CDR3nt: TGTGCCAGCAGTTTTGCGGGTAGGGACGAGCAGTACTTC
v_gene: TRBV6-5; j_gene: TRBJ1-2; d_gene: .; abundance: .; CDR3aa: CASSSPTDHYGYTF; CDR3nt: TGTGCCAGCAGTTCCCCGACAGACCACTATGGCTACACCTTC
v_gene: TRBV7-3; j_gene: TRBJ1-2; d_gene: TRBD1; abundance: once; CDR3aa: CASSLGDRGDYGYTF; CDR3nt: TGTGCCAGCAGCTTAGGGGACAGGGGCGACTATGGCTACACCTTC
v_gene: TRBV9; j_gene: TRBJ2-2; d_gene: .; abundance: .; CDR3aa: CASSVSGSSTGELFF; CDR3nt: TGTGCCAGCAGCGTTTCCGGGAGCTCCACCGGGGAGCTGTTTTTT
v_gene: TRBV4-2; j_gene: TRBJ2-3; d_gene: TRBD2; abundance: .; CDR3aa: CASSQRTSGNGGDTQYF; CDR3nt: TGTGCCAGCAGCCAAAGGACTAGCGGGAATGGCGGAGATACGCAGTATTTT
v_gene: TRBV27; j_gene: TRBJ2-1; d_gene: .; abundance: .; CDR3aa: CASSSPVISVEQFF; CDR3nt: TGTGCCAGCAGTTCCCCGGTTATCTCGGTTGAGCAGTTCTTC
v_gene: TRBV5-1; j_gene: TRBJ1-5; d_gene: .; abundance: .; CDR3aa: CASSLDSPANQPQHF; CDR3nt: TGCGCCAGCAGCTTGGACAGTCCAGCAAATCAGCCCCAGCATTTT
v_gene: TRBV5-1; j_gene: TRBJ2-7; d_gene: .; abundance: .; CDR3aa: CASSLAGIEQYF; CDR3nt: TGCGCCAGCAGCTTGGCGGGGATCGAGCAGTACTTC
v_gene: TRBV6-5; j_gene: TRBJ1-5; d_gene: .; abundance: .; CDR3aa: CASSIIQGRQPQHF; CDR3nt: TGTGCCAGCAGCATTATACAGGGTAGGCAGCCCCAGCATTTT
v_gene: TRBV28; j_gene: TRBJ1-2; d_gene: TRBD1; abundance: .; CDR3aa: CASSVTGTDYGYTF; CDR3nt: TGTGCCAGCAGTGTGACAGGGACGGATTATGGCTACACCTTC
v_gene: TRBV7-9; j_gene: TRBJ1-4; d_gene: TRBD1; abundance: .; CDR3aa: CASSAGQGDNEKLFF; CDR3nt: TGTGCCAGCAGCGCCGGACAGGGGGATAATGAAAAACTGTTTTTT
v_gene: TRBV6-5; j_gene: TRBJ1-4; d_gene: .; abundance: once; CDR3aa: CASMGDKNEKLFF; CDR3nt: TGTGCCAGCATGGGAGATAAGAATGAAAAACTGTTTTTT
v_gene: TRBV4-2; j_gene: TRBJ1-3; d_gene: .; abundance: .; CDR3aa: CASRTESSGNTIYF; CDR3nt: TGTGCCAGCAGAACAGAGTCCTCTGGAAACACCATATATTTT
v_gene: TRBV6-1; j_gene: TRBJ2-7; d_gene: .; abundance: .; CDR3aa: CASSGTGFTFQLILEEQYF; CDR3nt: TGTGCCAGCAGTGGGACGGGATTCACGTTCCAACTAATACTAGAAGAGCAGTACTTC
v_gene: TRBV19; j_gene: TRBJ2-1; d_gene: TRBD2; abundance: .; CDR3aa: CASSIIPSGRIPGEQFF; CDR3nt: TGTGCCAGTAGTATAATTCCTAGCGGGAGGATTCCGGGTGAGCAGTTCTTC
v_gene: TRBV27; j_gene: TRBJ1-5; d_gene: .; abundance: once; CDR3aa: CASSLHFEARNQPQHF; CDR3nt: TGTGCCAGCAGTTTACATTTTGAAGCCCGTAATCAGCCCCAGCATTTT
v_gene: TRBV30; j_gene: TRBJ2-1; d_gene: TRBD1; abundance: .; CDR3aa: CAWSPGTGQFF; CDR3nt: TGTGCCTGGAGTCCCGGGACAGGGCAGTTCTTC
v_gene: TRBV29-1; j_gene: TRBJ2-7; d_gene: TRBD2; abundance: few; CDR3aa: CSVHSGRGGSYEQYF; CDR3nt: TGCAGCGTTCACTCTGGACGGGGGGGCTCCTACGAGCAGTACTTC
v_gene: TRBV27; j_gene: TRBJ1-1; d_gene: TRBD1; abundance: .; CDR3aa: CASRPTGQMSPEAFF; CDR3nt: TGTGCCAGCAGACCTACGGGACAGATGAGCCCTGAAGCTTTCTTT
v_gene: TRBV27; j_gene: TRBJ2-1; d_gene: .; abundance: few; CDR3aa: CASREGYNEQFF; CDR3nt: TGTGCCAGCAGGGAGGGATACAATGAGCAGTTCTTC
v_gene: TRBV27; j_gene: TRBJ2-1; d_gene: TRBD2; abundance: .; CDR3aa: CASSPGTSGLYNEQFF; CDR3nt: TGTGCCAGCAGTCCTGGGACTAGCGGTTTGTACAATGAGCAGTTCTTC
v_gene: TRBV27; j_gene: TRBJ2-7; d_gene: TRBD2; abundance: .; CDR3aa: CASLVLTWDLEGTSVHEQYF; CDR3nt: TGTGCCAGCCTAGTTTTGACCTGGGACCTTGAAGGGACTAGCGTCCACGAGCAGTACTTC
v_gene: TRBV14; j_gene: TRBJ2-1; d_gene: .; abundance: .; CDR3aa: CASSQVANEQFF; CDR3nt: TGTGCCAGCAGCCAAGTCGCGAATGAGCAGTTCTTC
v_gene: TRBV7-6; j_gene: TRBJ2-7; d_gene: .; abundance: .; CDR3aa: CASSLEVGFSYEQYF; CDR3nt: TGTGCCAGCAGCCTGGAGGTCGGGTTCTCCTACGAGCAGTACTTC
v_gene: TRBV27; j_gene: TRBJ2-7; d_gene: .; abundance: few; CDR3aa: CAASPVGVSYEQYF; CDR3nt: TGTGCCGCAAGTCCGGTCGGGGTCTCCTACGAGCAGTACTTC
v_gene: TRBV4-1; j_gene: TRBJ1-1; d_gene: TRBD1; abundance: .; CDR3aa: CASSQSAPGQGATEAFF; CDR3nt: TGCGCCAGCAGCCAAAGCGCTCCGGGACAGGGAGCCACTGAAGCTTTCTTT
v_gene: TRBV27; j_gene: TRBJ2-5; d_gene: .; abundance: .; CDR3aa: CASSPGPGKYF; CDR3nt: TGTGCCAGCAGTCCTGGGCCGGGGAAGTACTTC
v_gene: TRBV7-2; j_gene: TRBJ2-1; d_gene: TRBD1; abundance: .; CDR3aa: CASSSGQGDHEQFF; CDR3nt: TGTGCCAGCAGCTCTGGACAGGGTGATCATGAGCAGTTCTTC
v_gene: TRBV2; j_gene: TRBJ1-5; d_gene: TRBD1; abundance: .; CDR3aa: CASRPTGGPNQPQHF; CDR3nt: TGTGCCAGCAGGCCTACAGGGGGCCCAAATCAGCCCCAGCATTTT
v_gene: TRBV30; j_gene: TRBJ1-2; d_gene: .; abundance: .; CDR3aa: CAWTGNPYGYTF; CDR3nt: TGTGCCTGGACCGGGAACCCCTATGGCTACACCTTC
v_gene: TRBV7-8; j_gene: TRBJ2-7; d_gene: .; abundance: .; CDR3aa: CASSLVGAEQYF; CDR3nt: TGTGCCAGCAGCTTAGTAGGGGCCGAGCAGTACTTC
v_gene: TRBV30; j_gene: TRBJ1-6; d_gene: TRBD1; abundance: .; CDR3aa: CAWAPTGNSPLHF; CDR3nt: TGTGCCTGGGCCCCGACAGGGAATTCACCCCTCCACTTT
v_gene: TRBV7-9; j_gene: TRBJ2-2; d_gene: .; abundance: .; CDR3aa: CASSLVPAPNTGELFF; CDR3nt: TGTGCCAGCAGCTTAGTTCCAGCGCCGAACACCGGGGAGCTGTTTTTT